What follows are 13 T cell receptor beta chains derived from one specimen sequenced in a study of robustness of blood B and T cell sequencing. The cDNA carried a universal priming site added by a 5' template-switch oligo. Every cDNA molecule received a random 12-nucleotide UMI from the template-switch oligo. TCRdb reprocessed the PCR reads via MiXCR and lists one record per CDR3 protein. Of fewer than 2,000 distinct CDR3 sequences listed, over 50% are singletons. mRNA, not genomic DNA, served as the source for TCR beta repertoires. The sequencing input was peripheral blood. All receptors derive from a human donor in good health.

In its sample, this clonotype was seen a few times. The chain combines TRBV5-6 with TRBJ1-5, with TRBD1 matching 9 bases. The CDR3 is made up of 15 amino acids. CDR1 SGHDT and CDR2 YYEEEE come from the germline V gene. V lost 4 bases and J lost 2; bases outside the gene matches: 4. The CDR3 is CASSLRTGGNQPQHF. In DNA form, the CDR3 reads TGTGCCAGCAGCCTGCGGACAGGGGGCAATCAGCCCCAGCATTTT. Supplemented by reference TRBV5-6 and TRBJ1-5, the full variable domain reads DAGVTQSPTHLIKTRGQQVTLRCSPKSGHDTVSWYQQALGQGPQFIFQYYEEEERQRGNFPDRFSGHQFPNYSSELNVNALLLGDSALYLCASSLRTGGNQPQHFGDGTRLSIL.

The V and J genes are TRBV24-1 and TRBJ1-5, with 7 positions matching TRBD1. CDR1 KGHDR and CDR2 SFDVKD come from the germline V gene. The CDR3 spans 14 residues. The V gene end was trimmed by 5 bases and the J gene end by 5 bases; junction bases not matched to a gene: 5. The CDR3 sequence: CATSVKGAHQPQHF. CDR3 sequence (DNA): TGTGCCACCAGTGTCAAGGGGGCTCATCAGCCCCAGCATTTT.

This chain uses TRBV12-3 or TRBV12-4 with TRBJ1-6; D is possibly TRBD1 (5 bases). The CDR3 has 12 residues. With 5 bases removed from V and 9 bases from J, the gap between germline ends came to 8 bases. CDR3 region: CASSQGRSPLHF. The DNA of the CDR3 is TGTGCCAGCAGTCAGGGTCGTTCACCCCTCCACTTT.

CDR3 nucleotide sequence: TGTGCCGCCGGGACGCTCTCTGGGGCCAACGTCCTGACTTTC. It specifies CAAGTLSGANVLTF. This chain connects TRBV10-3 to TRBJ2-6, with D perhaps assigned TRBD1 or TRBD2 (5 bases each). The CDR3 consists of 14 residues. CDR1 ENHRY and CDR2 SYGVKD come from the germline V gene. The V end was cut by 11 bases, the J end by 0 bases, with 11 bases between.

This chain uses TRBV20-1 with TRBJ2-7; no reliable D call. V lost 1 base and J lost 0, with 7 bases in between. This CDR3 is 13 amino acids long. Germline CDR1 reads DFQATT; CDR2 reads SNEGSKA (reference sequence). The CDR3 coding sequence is TGCAGTGCTAGAGGCACGAGCTCCTACGAGCAGTACTTC. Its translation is CSARGTSSYEQYF.

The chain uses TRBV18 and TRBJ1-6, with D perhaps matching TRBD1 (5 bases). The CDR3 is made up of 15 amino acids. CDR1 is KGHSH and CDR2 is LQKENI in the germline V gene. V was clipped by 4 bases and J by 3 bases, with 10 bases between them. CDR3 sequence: CASSRGGVYNSPLHF. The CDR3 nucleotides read TGTGCCAGCTCACGAGGAGGGGTCTATAATTCACCCCTCCACTTT.

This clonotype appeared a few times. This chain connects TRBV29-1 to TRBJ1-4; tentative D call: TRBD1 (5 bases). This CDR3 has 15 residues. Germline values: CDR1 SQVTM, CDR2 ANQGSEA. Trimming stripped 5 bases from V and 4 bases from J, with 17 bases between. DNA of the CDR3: TGCAGCGTTCTACGGGGTACGGGGCGTAATGAAAAACTGTTTTTT. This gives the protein CSVLRGTGRNEKLFF.

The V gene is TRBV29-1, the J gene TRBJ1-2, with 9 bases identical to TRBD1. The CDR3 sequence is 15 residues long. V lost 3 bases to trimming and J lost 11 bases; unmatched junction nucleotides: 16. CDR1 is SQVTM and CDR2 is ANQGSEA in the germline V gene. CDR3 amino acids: CSVELRTGVLGGYTF. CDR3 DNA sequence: TGCAGCGTTGAGCTCAGGACAGGGGTCCTAGGAGGTTACACCTTC.

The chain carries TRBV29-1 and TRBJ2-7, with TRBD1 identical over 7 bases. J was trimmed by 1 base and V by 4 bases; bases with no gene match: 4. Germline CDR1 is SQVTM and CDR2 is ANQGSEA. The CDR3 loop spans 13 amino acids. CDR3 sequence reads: CSVGQGNSYEQYF. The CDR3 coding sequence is TGCAGCGTTGGACAGGGAAATTCCTACGAGCAGTACTTC.

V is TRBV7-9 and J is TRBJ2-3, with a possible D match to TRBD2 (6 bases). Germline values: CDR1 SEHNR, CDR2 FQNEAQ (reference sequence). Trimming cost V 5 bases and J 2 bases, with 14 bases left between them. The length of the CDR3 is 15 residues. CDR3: CASSPREANTDTQYF. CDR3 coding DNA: TGTGCCAGCAGCCCCAGGGAGGCCAACACAGATACGCAGTATTTT.

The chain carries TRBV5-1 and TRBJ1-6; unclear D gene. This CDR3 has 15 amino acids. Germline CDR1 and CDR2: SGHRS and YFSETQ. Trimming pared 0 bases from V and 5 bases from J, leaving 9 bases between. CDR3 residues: CASSLEADNNSPLHF. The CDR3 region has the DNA TGCGCCAGCAGCTTGGAGGCAGACAATAATTCACCCCTCCACTTT.

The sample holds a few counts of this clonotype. The CDR3 reads CASSSPGIDLPYEQYF. Here the CDR3 DNA reads TGTGCCAGCAGCTCCCCCGGAATCGACCTCCCCTACGAGCAGTACTTC. The V and J genes are TRBV7-2 and TRBJ2-7; D is unresolved. This CDR3 has 16 residues. The germline V gene encodes CDR1 SGHTA and CDR2 FQGNSA. V was pared by 4 bases and J by 2 bases, with 18 bases between.

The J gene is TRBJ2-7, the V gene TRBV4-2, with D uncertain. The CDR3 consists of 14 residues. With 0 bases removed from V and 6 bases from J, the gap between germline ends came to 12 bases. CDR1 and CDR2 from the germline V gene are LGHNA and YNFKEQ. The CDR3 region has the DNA TGTGCCAGCAGCCAAGAACCCACTTCCCTCGAGCAGTACTTC. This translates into CASSQEPTSLEQYF.